This T cell receptor (beta chain) is from a study of T cell responses to AZD1222 COVID-19 vaccine. Profiling relied on immunoSEQ multiplex PCR, and the TCRdb table lists in-frame clones only, not all of them. The sample lists more than 110,000 clones, 92% seen once, with about 4.8% in the top ten. V was cut by 6 bases and J by 2 bases, with 5 bases left in between. The germline CDR1 and CDR2 sequences are MDHEN and SYDVKM. The CDR3 spans 13 residues. Sequenced here: peripheral blood, sampled on day 0 of AZD1222 vaccination. The chain links TRBV28 to TRBJ2-6, with D unclear. This receptor was taken from an adult in good health. The CDR3 DNA is TGTGCCAGCAGGTCAACTGGGGCCAACGTCCTGACTTTC. Residues: CASRSTGANVLTF.